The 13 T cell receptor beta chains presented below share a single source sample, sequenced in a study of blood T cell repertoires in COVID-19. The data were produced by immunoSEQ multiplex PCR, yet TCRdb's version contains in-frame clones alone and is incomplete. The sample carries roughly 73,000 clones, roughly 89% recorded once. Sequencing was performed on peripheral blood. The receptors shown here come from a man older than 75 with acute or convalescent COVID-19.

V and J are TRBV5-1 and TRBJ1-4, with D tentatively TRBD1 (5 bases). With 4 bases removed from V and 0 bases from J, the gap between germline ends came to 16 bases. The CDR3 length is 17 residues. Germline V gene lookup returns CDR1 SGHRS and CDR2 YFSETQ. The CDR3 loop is CASSPPVTGATNEKLFF. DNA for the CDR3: TGCGCCAGCAGCCCCCCAGTGACGGGGGCAACTAATGAAAAACTGTTTTTT.

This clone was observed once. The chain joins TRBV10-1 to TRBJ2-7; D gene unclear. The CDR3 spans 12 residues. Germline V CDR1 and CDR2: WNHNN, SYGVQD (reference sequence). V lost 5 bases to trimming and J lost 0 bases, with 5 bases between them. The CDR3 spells CASSSSSYEQYF. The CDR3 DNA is TGCGCCAGCAGTTCCAGCTCCTACGAGCAGTACTTC.

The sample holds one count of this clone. CDR3 region: CASSLGTGLYGYTF. The CDR3 nucleotides are TGTGCCAGCAGCTTAGGGACAGGCCTCTATGGCTACACCTTC. J is TRBJ1-2 and V is TRBV7-9, with 7 bases identical to TRBD1. V trimming: 1 base; J trimming: 4 bases; junction bases outside the gene matches: 3. This CDR3 is 14 amino acids long. Germline V gene sequence: CDR1 SEHNR, CDR2 FQNEAQ (reference sequence).

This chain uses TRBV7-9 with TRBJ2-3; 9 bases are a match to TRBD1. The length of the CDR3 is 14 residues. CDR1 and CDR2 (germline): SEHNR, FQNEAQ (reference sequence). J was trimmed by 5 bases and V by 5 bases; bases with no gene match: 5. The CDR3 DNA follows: TGTGCCAGCAGCAGGGACAGGGTGCGAGATACGCAGTATTTT. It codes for CASSRDRVRDTQYF.

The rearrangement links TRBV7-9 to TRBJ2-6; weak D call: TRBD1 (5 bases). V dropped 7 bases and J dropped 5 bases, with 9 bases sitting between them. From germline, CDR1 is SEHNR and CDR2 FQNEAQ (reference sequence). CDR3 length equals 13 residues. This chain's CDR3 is CASTSDRANVLTF. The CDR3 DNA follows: TGTGCCAGCACCTCGGACAGGGCCAACGTCCTGACTTTC.

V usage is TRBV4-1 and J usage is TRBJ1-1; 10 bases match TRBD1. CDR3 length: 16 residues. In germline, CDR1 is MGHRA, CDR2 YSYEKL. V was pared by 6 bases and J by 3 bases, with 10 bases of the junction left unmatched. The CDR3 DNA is TGCGCCAGCAGTAACCGGGACAGGGGATCCGACACTGAAGCTTTCTTT. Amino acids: CASSNRDRGSDTEAFF.

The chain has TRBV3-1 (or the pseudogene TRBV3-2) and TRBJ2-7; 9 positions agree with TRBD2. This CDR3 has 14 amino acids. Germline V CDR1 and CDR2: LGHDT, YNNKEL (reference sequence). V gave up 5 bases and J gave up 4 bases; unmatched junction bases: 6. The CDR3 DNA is TGTGCCAGCAGCATGAGCGGGGGGCCGTACGAGCAGTACTTC. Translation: CASSMSGGPYEQYF.

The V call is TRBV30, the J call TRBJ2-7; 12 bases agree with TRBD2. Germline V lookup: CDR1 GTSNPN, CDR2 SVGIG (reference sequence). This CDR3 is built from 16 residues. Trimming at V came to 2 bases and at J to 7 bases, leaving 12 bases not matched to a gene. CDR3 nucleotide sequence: TGTGCCTGGAGTAGACTAGCGGGAGCAACCCCGAGAGAGCAGTACTTC. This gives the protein CAWSRLAGATPREQYF.

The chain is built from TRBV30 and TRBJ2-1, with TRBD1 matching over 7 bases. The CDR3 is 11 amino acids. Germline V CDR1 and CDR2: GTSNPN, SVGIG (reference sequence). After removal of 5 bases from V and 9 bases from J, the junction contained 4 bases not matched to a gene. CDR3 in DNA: TGTGCCTGGGGACAGGTGGGTGAGCAGTTCTTC. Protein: CAWGQVGEQFF.

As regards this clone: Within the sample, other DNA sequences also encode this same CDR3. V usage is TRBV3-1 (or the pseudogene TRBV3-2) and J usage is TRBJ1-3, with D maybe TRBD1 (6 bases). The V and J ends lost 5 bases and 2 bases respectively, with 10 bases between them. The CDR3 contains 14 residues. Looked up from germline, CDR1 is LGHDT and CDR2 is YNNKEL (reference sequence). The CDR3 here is CASSAQGTGNTIYF. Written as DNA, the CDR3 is TGTGCCAGCAGCGCACAGGGTACTGGAAACACCATATATTTT.

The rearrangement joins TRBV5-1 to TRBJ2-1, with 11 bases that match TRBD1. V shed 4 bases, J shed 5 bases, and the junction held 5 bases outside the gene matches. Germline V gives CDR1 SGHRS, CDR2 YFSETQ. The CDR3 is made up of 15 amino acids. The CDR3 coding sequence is TGCGCCAGCAGCCCCCGGGACAGGGGGAACAATGAGCAGTTCTTC. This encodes CASSPRDRGNNEQFF.

The CDR3 DNA follows: TGCGCCAGCAGCCGTATAGCGGGAGGCGAGGATGAGCAGTTCTTC. It translates to CASSRIAGGEDEQFF. The gene calls are TRBV5-1 and TRBJ2-1, with 10 bases matching TRBD2. The CDR3 is 15 amino acids. CDR1 SGHRS and CDR2 YFSETQ come from the germline V gene. V was pared by 4 bases and J by 8 bases, with 9 bases of the junction left unmatched.

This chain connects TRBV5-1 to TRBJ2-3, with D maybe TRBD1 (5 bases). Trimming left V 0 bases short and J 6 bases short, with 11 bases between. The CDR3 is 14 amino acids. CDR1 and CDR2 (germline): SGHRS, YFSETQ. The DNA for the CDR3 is TGCGCCAGCAGCTTGGCCAGGGAAGAGGATACGCAGTATTTT. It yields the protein CASSLAREEDTQYF.